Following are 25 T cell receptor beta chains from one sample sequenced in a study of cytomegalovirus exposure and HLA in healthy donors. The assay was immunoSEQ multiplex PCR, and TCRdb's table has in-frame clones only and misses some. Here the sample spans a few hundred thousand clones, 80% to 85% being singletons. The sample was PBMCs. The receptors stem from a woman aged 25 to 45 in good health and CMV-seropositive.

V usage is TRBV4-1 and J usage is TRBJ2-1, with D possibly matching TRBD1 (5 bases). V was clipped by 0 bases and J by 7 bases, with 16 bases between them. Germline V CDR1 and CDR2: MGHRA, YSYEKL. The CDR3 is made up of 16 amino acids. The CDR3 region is CASSQDLGREGNEQFF. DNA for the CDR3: TGCGCCAGCAGCCAAGATCTGGGCAGGGAAGGGAATGAGCAGTTCTTC.

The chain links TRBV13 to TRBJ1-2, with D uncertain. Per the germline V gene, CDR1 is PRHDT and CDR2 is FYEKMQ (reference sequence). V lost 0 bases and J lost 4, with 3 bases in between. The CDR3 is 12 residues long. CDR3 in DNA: TGTGCCAGCAGCTTAGGGCCCTATGGCTACACCTTC. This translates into CASSLGPYGYTF.

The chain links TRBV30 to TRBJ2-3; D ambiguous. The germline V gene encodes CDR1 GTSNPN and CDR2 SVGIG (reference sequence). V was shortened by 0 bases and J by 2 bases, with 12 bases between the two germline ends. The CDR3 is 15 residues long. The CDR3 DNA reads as TGTGCCTGGAGTGTCGGCAGAACTAACACAGATACGCAGTATTTT. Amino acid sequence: CAWSVGRTNTDTQYF.

The CDR3: CASSTLALVISDEQFF. The CDR3 DNA follows: TGTGCCAGCAGTACATTAGCTTTAGTGATTTCCGATGAGCAGTTCTTC. This sequence joins TRBV27 and TRBJ2-1; D gene unclear. Trimming cost V 5 bases and J 8 bases, with 22 bases left between them. Germline CDR1 and CDR2: MNHEY and SMNVEV (reference sequence). This CDR3 is 16 amino acids long.

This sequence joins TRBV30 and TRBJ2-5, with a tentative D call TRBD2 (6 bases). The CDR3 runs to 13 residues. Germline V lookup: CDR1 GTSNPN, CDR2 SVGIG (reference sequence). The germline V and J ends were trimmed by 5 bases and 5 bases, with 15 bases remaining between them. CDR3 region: CAWGGKTWETQYF. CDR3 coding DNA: TGTGCCTGGGGCGGGAAAACTTGGGAGACCCAGTACTTC.

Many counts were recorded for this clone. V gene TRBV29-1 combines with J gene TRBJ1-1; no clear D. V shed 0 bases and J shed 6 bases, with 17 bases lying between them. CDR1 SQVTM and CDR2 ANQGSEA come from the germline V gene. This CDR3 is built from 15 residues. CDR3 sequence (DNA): TGCAGCGTTGAAGACCTACGTAGCCCCGGGGCTGAAGCTTTCTTT. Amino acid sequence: CSVEDLRSPGAEAFF.

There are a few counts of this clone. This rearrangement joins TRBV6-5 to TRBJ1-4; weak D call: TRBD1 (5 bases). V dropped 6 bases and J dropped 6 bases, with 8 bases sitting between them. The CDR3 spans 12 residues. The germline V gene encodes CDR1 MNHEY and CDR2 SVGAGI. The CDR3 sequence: CASRRGYEKLFF. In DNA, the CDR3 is TGTGCCAGCAGAAGGGGTTATGAAAAACTGTTTTTT.

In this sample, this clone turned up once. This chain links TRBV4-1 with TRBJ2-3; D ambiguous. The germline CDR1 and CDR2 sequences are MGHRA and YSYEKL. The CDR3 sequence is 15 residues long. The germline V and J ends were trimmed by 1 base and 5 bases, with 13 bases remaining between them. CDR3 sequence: CASSQVYMSIDTQYF. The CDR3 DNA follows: TGCGCCAGCAGCCAAGTTTATATGTCGATAGATACGCAGTATTTT.

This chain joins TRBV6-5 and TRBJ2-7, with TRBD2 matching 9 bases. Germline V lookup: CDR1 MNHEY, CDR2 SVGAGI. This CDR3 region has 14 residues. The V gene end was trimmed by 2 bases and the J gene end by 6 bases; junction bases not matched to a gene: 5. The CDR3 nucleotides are TGTGCCAGCAGTTACGAGGGACTAGCCCGCGAGCAGTACTTC. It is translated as CASSYEGLAREQYF.

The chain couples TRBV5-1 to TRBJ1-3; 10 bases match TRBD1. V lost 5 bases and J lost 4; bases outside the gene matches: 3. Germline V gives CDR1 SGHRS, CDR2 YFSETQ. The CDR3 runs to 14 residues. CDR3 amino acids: CASRGTGAGNTIYF. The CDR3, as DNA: TGCGCCAGCAGGGGGACAGGGGCCGGAAACACCATATATTTT. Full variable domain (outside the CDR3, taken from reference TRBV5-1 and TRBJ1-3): KAGVTQTPRYLIKTRGQQVTLSCSPISGHRSVSWYQQTPGQGLQFLFEYFSETQRNKGNFPGRFSGRQFSNSRSEMNVSTLELGDSALYLCASRGTGAGNTIYFGEGSWLTVV.

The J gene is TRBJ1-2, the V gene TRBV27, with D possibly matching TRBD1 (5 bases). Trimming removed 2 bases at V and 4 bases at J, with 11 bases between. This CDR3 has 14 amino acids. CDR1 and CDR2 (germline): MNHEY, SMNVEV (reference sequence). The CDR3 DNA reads TGTGCCAGCAGTTTACAGGGAAATGTCTATGGCTACACCTTC. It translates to CASSLQGNVYGYTF.

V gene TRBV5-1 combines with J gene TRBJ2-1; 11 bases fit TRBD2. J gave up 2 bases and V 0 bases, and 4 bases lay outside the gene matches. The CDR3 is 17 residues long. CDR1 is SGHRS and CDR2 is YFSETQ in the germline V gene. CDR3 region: CASSLAETSGTYNEQFF. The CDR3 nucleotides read TGCGCCAGCAGCTTGGCCGAGACTAGCGGGACCTACAATGAGCAGTTCTTC. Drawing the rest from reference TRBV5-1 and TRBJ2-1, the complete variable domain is KAGVTQTPRYLIKTRGQQVTLSCSPISGHRSVSWYQQTPGQGLQFLFEYFSETQRNKGNFPGRFSGRQFSNSRSEMNVSTLELGDSALYLCASSLAETSGTYNEQFFGPGTRLTVL.

Here the CDR3 reads CASRGGGTGELFF. The CDR3 bases are TGCGCCAGCAGGGGAGGAGGCACCGGGGAGCTGTTTTTT. The chain recombines TRBV5-1 with TRBJ2-2; the D gene is possibly TRBD2 (6 bases). Germline lookup yields CDR1 SGHRS and CDR2 YFSETQ. V lost 5 bases, J lost 4 bases, and 9 bases lay in between. This CDR3 is built from 13 residues.

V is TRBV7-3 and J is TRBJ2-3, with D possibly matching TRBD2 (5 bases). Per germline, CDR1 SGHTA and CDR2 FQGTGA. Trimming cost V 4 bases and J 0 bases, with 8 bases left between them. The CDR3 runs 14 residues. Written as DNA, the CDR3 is TGTGCCAGCAGCTCAGCGGACAGCACAGATACGCAGTATTTT. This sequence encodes CASSSADSTDTQYF.

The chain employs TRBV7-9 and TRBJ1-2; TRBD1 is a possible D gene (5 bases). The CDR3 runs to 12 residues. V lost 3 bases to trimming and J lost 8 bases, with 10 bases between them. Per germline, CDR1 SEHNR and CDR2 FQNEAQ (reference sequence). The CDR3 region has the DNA TGTGCCAGCAGCTTTTTAGGGGAAGGCTACACCTTC. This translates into CASSFLGEGYTF. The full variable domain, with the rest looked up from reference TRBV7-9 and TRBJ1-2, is DTGVSQNPRHKITKRGQNVTFRCDPISEHNRLYWYRQTLGQGPEFLTYFQNEAQLEKSRLLSDRFSAERPKGSFSTLEIQRTEQGDSAMYLCASSFLGEGYTFGSGTRLTVV.

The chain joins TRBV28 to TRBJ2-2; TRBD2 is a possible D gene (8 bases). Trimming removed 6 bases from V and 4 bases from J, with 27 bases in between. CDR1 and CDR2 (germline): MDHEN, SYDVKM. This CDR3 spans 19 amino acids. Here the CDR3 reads CASSPLGTVSGRSTGELFF. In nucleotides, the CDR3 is TGTGCCAGCAGCCCCCTTGGGACAGTGAGCGGGAGAAGCACCGGGGAGCTGTTTTTT.

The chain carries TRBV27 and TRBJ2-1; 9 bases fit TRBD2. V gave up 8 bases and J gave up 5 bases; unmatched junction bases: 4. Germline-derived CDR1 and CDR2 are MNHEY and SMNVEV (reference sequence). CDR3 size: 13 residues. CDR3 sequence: CASGTSFHNEQFF. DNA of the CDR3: TGTGCCAGCGGGACTAGCTTCCACAATGAGCAGTTCTTC.

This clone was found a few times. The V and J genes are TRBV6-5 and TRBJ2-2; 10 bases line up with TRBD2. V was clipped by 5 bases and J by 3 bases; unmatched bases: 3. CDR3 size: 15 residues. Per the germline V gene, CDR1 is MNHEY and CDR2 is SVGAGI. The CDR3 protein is CASSTGTSDTGELFF. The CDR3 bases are TGTGCCAGCAGTACCGGGACTAGCGACACCGGGGAGCTGTTTTTT.

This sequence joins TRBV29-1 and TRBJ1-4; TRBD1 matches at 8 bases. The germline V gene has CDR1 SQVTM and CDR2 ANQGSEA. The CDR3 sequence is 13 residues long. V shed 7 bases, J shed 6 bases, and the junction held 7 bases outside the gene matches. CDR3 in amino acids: CSARTGQDEKLFF. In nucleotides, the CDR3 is TGCAGCGCTCGGACAGGGCAGGATGAAAAACTGTTTTTT.

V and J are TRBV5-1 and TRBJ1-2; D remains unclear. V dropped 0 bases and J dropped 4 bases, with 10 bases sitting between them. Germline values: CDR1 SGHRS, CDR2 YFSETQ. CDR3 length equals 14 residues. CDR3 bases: TGCGCCAGCAGCTTGGGAGTCGGGTTCTATGGCTACACCTTC. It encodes CASSLGVGFYGYTF.

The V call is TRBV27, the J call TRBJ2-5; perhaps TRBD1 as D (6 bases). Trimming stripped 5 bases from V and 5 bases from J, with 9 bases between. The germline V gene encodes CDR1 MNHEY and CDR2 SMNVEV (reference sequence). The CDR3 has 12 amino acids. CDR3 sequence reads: CASSNREETQYF. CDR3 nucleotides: TGTGCCAGCAGTAACAGGGAGGAGACCCAGTACTTC.

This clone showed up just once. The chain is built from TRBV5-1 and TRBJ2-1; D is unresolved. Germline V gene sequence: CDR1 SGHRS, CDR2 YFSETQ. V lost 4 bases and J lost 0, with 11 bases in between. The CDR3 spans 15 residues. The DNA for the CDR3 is TGCGCCAGCAGCGAGCTTCCGAGCTCCTACAATGAGCAGTTCTTC. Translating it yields CASSELPSSYNEQFF.

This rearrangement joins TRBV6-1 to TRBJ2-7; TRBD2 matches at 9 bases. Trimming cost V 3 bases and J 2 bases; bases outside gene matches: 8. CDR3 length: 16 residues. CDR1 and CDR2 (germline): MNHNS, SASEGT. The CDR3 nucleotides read TGTGCCAGCAGTGATGGACTAGCGCTCACAACCTACGAGCAGTACTTC. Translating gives CASSDGLALTTYEQYF.

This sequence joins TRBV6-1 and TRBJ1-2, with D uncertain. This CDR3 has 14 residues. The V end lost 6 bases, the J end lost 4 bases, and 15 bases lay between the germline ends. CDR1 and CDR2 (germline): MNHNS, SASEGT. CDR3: CASRKDFASYGYTF. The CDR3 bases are TGTGCCAGCAGGAAGGACTTCGCTTCCTATGGCTACACCTTC.

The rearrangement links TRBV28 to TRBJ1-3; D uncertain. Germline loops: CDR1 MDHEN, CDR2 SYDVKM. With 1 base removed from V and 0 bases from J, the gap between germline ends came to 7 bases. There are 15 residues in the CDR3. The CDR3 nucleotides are TGTGCCAGCAGTTTATTTGCTCTCTCTGGAAACACCATATATTTT. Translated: CASSLFALSGNTIYF.